The 17 T cell receptor beta chains given below trace back to one sample, sequenced in a study of cytomegalovirus exposure and HLA in healthy donors. Using immunoSEQ multiplex PCR, the repertoire was profiled, and TCRdb retains in-frame clones only, with some absent. The sample gives some 320,000 clones, about 90% of which show up once; roughly 1.2% is in the top ten. Source material: PBMCs. These receptor sequences come from a woman aged 30 to 39 in good health and CMV-seropositive.

The CDR3 loop reads CASSPFGQGFGTEAFF. For the CDR3, the DNA is TGTGCCAGCAGTCCATTTGGACAGGGATTCGGCACTGAAGCTTTCTTT. V usage is TRBV5-4 and J usage is TRBJ1-1, with TRBD1 matching 8 bases. Trimming removed 5 bases from V and 4 bases from J; junction bases left unmatched: 13. This CDR3 is built from 16 residues. Looked up from germline, CDR1 is SGHNT and CDR2 is YYREEE (reference sequence).

The chain carries TRBV7-9 and TRBJ2-3; 7 nucleotides line up with TRBD2. The CDR3 length is 17 residues. Germline V gives CDR1 SEHNR, CDR2 FQNEAQ (reference sequence). The V and J ends lost 5 bases and 0 bases, in that order; junction bases with no gene match: 11. The CDR3 DNA follows: TGTGCCAGCAGCCTAGGGAGGGCGACCTCTAGCACAGATACGCAGTATTTT. Residues: CASSLGRATSSTDTQYF.

The chain recombines TRBV5-6 with TRBJ2-3; D perhaps matches TRBD2 (6 bases). The CDR3 length is 12 residues. CDR1 is SGHDT and CDR2 is YYEEEE in the germline V gene. Trimming removed 3 bases at V and 8 bases at J, with 10 bases between. CDR3 coding DNA: TGTGCCAGCAGCTACCAAGCGGGTACGCAGTATTTT. It is translated as CASSYQAGTQYF.

The rearrangement links TRBV28 to TRBJ1-3; a possible D gene is TRBD1 (5 bases). Germline V lookup: CDR1 MDHEN, CDR2 SYDVKM. V shed 3 bases and J shed 0 bases, with 12 bases lying between them. The CDR3 extends over 16 amino acids. Here the CDR3 reads CASSLGRTISGNTIYF. The CDR3 nucleotides are TGTGCCAGCAGTTTGGGACGGACAATCTCTGGAAACACCATATATTTT.

The rearrangement joins TRBV5-6 to TRBJ2-7; TRBD1 might be the D (6 bases). Germline CDR1 SGHDT, CDR2 YYEEEE. The length of the CDR3 is 13 residues. V lost 6 bases to trimming and J lost 6 bases, with 16 bases between them. The CDR3, as DNA: TGTGCCAGCACCCCGACAGGTTTCAGCGAGCAGTACTTC. Amino acids: CASTPTGFSEQYF.

Only one count was recorded for this clone. CDR3 in DNA: TGTGCCAGCAGCTTAGCTAAACTCCAGGGGGCATTAGATACGCAGTATTTT. Its protein is CASSLAKLQGALDTQYF. This chain connects TRBV7-2 to TRBJ2-3; the match to TRBD1 covers 8 bases. In germline, CDR1 is SGHTA, CDR2 FQGNSA. Losses at the gene ends were 0 bases for V and 5 bases for J; bases not matched to a gene: 10. The CDR3 sequence is 17 residues long.

This chain joins TRBV15 and TRBJ2-7; 9 bases are a match to TRBD2. The junction had 11 bases not matched to a gene; V was cut back by 5 bases and J by 3 bases. Looked up from germline, CDR1 is LNHNV and CDR2 is YYDKDF (reference sequence). The CDR3 loop spans 16 amino acids. DNA for the CDR3: TGTGCCACCAGCGGCACTCGGCTAGCGGGAATCTACGAGCAGTACTTC. Amino acid sequence: CATSGTRLAGIYEQYF.

This chain links TRBV4-3 with TRBJ1-2, with D tentatively TRBD1 (5 bases). The germline V gene has CDR1 LGHNA and CDR2 YSLEER. The CDR3 is 15 residues long. V dropped 3 bases and J dropped 6 bases, with 17 bases sitting between them. CDR3 coding DNA: TGCGCCAGCAGCCAGAGTAAGCGAGGGGCGGATGGCTACACCTTC. It specifies CASSQSKRGADGYTF.

The chain joins TRBV7-6 to TRBJ1-3, with D possibly matching TRBD1 (6 bases). Germline CDR1 is SGHVS and CDR2 is FNYEAQ. V was cut by 5 bases and J by 7 bases, with 9 bases left in between. This CDR3 spans 12 amino acids. CDR3: CASSGTGNTIYF. CDR3 sequence (DNA): TGTGCCAGCAGCGGAACAGGGAACACCATATATTTT.

The chain links TRBV28 to TRBJ2-7; 9 bases are a match to TRBD1. Unmatched junction bases numbered 16, after V lost 6 bases and J lost 7 bases. CDR1 and CDR2 from the germline V gene are MDHEN and SYDVKM. The CDR3 totals 16 residues. The chain's CDR3 is CASRGGGTGRRREQYF. The CDR3 DNA reads TGTGCCAGCAGGGGGGGAGGGACAGGGCGGAGAAGGGAGCAGTACTTC.

The rearrangement links TRBV7-2 to TRBJ1-1, with no clear D. CDR1 is SGHTA, CDR2 FQGNSA, per germline. V was pared by 3 bases and J by 1 base, with 3 bases between. CDR3 length: 12 amino acids. The CDR3 loop reads CASSFKNTEAFF. The CDR3 DNA follows: TGTGCCAGCAGCTTTAAGAACACTGAAGCTTTCTTT.

The chain joins TRBV2 to TRBJ1-2; tentative D call: TRBD1 (6 bases). V lost 3 bases and J lost 5, with 19 bases in between. In germline, CDR1 is SNHLY, CDR2 FYNNEI. The CDR3 totals 16 residues. The CDR3, as DNA: TGTGCCAGCAGTGACACAGCAGGCCTGAGGGGGTATGGCTACACCTTC. As protein: CASSDTAGLRGYGYTF.

V usage is TRBV19 and J usage is TRBJ2-3; TRBD2 agrees at 11 bases. The CDR3 loop spans 16 amino acids. The J segment lost 1 base and the V segment lost 4 bases, leaving 4 bases of the junction unmatched. CDR1 is LNHDA and CDR2 is SQIVND in the germline V gene (reference sequence). CDR3: CASSRALAGGTDTQYF. CDR3 DNA: TGTGCCAGTAGTAGGGCACTAGCGGGGGGCACAGATACGCAGTATTTT.

The chain uses TRBV28 and TRBJ1-1; a possible D gene is TRBD1 (5 bases). Germline V gene sequence: CDR1 MDHEN, CDR2 SYDVKM. V lost 7 bases and J lost 6, with 15 bases in between. CDR3 length: 13 amino acids. The CDR3 DNA is TGTGCCAGCAACCCCCCCTCGGGGGCTGAAGCTTTCTTT. Encoded protein: CASNPPSGAEAFF.

The chain combines TRBV28 with TRBJ1-1, with D possibly TRBD1 on 6 matching bases. Germline V gene lookup returns CDR1 MDHEN and CDR2 SYDVKM. This CDR3 contains 14 residues. Trimming pared 8 bases from V and 3 bases from J, leaving 16 bases between. CDR3 sequence: CASVRRGRDTEAFF. CDR3 DNA sequence: TGTGCCAGCGTAAGAAGGGGGAGGGACACTGAAGCTTTCTTT.

This clone appeared a single time. The chain has TRBV9 and TRBJ2-1; D might be TRBD1 (5 bases). There are 14 residues in the CDR3. Trimming stripped 0 bases from V and 4 bases from J, with 8 bases between. Germline V CDR1 and CDR2: SGDLS, YYNGEE. The CDR3 protein is CASSVENRYNEQFF. The CDR3 nucleotides read TGTGCCAGCAGCGTAGAGAACAGGTACAATGAGCAGTTCTTC.

The CDR3 is CASSPPTGGPTEAFF. The CDR3 coding sequence is TGTGCCAGCAGTCCGCCGACAGGGGGGCCGACTGAAGCTTTCTTT. The chain recombines TRBV28 with TRBJ1-1; 9 bases map to TRBD1. V was clipped by 5 bases and J by 5 bases; unmatched bases: 9. The CDR3 is 15 residues long. Germline CDR1 MDHEN, CDR2 SYDVKM.